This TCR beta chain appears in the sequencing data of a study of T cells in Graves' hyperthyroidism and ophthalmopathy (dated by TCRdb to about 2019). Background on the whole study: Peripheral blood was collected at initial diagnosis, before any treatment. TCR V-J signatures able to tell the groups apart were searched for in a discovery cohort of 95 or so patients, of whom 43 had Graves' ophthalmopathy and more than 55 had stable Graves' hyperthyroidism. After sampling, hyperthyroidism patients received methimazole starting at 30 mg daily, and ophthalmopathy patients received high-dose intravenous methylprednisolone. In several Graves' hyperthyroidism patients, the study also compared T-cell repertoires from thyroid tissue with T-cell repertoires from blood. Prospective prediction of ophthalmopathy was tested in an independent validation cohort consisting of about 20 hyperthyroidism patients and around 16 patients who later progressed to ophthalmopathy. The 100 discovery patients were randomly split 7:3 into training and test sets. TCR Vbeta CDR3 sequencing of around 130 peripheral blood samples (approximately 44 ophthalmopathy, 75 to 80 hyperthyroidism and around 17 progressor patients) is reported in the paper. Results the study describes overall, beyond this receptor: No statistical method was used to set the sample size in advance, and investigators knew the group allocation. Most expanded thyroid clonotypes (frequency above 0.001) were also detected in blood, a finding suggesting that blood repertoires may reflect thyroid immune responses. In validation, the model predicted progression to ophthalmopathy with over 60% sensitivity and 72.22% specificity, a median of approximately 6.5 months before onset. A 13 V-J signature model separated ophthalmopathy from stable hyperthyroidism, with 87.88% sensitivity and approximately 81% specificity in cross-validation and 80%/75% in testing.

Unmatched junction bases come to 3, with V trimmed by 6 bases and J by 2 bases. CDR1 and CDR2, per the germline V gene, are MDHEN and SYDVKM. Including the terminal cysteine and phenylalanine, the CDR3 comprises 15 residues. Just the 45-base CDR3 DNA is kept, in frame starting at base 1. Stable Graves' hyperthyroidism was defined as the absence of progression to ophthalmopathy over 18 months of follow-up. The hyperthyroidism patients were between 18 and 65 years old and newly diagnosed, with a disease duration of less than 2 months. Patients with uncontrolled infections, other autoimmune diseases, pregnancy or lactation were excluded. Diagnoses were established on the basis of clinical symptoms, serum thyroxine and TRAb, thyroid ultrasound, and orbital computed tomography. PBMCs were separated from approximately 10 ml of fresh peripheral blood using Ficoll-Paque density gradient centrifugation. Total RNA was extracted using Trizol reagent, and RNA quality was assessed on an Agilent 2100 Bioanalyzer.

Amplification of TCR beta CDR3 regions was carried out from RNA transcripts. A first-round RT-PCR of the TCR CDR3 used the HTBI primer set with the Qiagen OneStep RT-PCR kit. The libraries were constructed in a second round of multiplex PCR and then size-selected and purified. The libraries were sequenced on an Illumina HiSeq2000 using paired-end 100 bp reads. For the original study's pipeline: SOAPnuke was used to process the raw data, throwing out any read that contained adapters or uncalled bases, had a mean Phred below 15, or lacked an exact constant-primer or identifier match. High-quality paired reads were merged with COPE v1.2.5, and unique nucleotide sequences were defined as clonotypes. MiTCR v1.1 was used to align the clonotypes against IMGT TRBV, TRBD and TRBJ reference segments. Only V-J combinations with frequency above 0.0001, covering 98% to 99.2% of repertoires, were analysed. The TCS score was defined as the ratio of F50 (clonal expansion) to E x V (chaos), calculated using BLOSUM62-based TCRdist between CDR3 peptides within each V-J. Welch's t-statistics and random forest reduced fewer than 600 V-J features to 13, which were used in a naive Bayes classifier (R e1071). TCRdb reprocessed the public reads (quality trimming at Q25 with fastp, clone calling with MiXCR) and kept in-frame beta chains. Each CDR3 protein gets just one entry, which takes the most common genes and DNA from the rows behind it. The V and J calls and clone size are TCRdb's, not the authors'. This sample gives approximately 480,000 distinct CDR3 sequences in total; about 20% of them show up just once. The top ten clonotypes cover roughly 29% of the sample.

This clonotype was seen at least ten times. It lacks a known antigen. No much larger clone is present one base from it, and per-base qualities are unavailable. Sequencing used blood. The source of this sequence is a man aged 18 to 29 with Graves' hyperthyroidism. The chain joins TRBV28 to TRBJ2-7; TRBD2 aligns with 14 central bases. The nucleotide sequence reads TGTGCCAGCAGCGGACTAGCGGGGGGTACCTACGAGCAGTACTTC. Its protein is CASSGLAGGTYEQYF.